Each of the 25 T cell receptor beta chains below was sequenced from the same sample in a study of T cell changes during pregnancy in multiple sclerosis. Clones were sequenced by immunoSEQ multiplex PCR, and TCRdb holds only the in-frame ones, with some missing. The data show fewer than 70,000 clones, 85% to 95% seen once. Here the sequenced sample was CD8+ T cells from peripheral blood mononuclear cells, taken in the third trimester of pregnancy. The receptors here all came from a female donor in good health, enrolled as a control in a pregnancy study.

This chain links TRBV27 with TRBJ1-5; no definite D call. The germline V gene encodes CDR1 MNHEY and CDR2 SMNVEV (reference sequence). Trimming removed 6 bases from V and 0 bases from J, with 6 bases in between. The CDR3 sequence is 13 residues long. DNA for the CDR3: TGTGCCAGCAGACAGTATAGCAATCAGCCCCAGCATTTT. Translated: CASRQYSNQPQHF.

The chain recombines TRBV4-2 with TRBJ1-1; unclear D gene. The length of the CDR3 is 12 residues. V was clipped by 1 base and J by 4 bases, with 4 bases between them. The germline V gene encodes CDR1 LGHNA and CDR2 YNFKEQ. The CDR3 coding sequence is TGTGCCAGCAGCCAAGCGGTCACTGAAGCTTTCTTT. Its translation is CASSQAVTEAFF.

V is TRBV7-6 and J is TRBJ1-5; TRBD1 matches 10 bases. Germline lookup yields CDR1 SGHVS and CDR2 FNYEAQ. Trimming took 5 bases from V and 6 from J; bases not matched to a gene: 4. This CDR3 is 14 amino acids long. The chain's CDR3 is CASSPRTGGQPQHF. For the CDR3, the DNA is TGTGCCAGCAGCCCTCGGACAGGGGGTCAGCCCCAGCATTTT.

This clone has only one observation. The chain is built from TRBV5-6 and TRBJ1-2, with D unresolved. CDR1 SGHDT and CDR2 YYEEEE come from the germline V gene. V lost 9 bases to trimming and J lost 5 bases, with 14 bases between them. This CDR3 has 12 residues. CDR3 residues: CANYGRVYGYTF. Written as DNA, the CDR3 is TGTGCCAACTACGGTCGAGTTTATGGCTACACCTTC.

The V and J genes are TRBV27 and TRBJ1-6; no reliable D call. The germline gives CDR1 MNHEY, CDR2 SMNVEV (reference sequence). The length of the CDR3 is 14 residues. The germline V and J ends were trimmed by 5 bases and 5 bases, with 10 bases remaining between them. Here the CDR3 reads CASSPGFNNSPLHF. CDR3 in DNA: TGTGCCAGCAGTCCGGGATTCAATAATTCACCCCTCCACTTT.

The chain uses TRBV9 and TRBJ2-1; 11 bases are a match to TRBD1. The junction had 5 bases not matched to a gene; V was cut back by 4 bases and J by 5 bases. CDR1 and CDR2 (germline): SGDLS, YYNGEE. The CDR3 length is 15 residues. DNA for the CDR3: TGTGCCAGCAGCCCAGGACAGGGGGCCGACAATGAGCAGTTCTTC. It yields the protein CASSPGQGADNEQFF. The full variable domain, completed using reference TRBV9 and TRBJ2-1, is DSGVTQTPKHLITATGQRVTLRCSPRSGDLSVYWYQQSLDQGLQFLIQYYNGEERAKGNILERFSAQQFPDLHSELNLSSLELGDSALYFCASSPGQGADNEQFFGPGTRLTVL.

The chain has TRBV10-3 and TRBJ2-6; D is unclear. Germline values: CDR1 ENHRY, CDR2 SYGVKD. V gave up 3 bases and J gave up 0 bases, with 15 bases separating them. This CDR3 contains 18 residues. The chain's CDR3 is CAISDYGYTLSGANVLTF. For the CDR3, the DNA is TGTGCCATCAGTGATTACGGGTACACACTCTCTGGGGCCAACGTCCTGACTTTC.

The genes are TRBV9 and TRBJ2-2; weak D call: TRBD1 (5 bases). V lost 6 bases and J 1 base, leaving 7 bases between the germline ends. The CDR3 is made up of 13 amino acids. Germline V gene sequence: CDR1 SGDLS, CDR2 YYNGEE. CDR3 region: CASMTENTGELFF. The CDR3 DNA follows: TGTGCCAGCATGACAGAGAACACCGGGGAGCTGTTTTTT.

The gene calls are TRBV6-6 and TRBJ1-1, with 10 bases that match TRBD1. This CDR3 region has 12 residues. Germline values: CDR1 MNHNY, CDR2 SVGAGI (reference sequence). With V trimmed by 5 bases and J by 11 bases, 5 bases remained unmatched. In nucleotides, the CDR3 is TGTGCCAGCAGTCCGACAGGGGGCATGGCTTTCTTT. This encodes CASSPTGGMAFF.

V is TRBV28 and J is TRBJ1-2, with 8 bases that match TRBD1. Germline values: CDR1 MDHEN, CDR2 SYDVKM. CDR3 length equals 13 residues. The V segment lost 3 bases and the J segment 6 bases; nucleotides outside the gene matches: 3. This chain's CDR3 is CASSFRGRHGYTF. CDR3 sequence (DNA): TGTGCCAGCAGTTTCAGGGGGCGTCATGGCTACACCTTC.

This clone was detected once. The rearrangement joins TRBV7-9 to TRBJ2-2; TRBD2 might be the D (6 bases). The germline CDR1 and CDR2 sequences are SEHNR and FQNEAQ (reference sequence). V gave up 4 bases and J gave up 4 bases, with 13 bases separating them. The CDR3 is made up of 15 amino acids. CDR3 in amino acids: CASSSPGLTTGELFF. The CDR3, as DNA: TGTGCCAGCAGCTCACCGGGACTCACCACCGGGGAGCTGTTTTTT.

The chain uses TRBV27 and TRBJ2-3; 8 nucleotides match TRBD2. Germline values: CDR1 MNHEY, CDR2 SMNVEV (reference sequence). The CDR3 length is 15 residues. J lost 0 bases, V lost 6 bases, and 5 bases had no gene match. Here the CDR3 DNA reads TGTGCCAGCAGAGGGACTAGAGTAAGCACAGATACGCAGTATTTT. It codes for CASRGTRVSTDTQYF.

The CDR3 bases are TGTGCCAGCAGCTTAAAACGAGGACTAGCGGGGGGGCAAAGCATTCAGTACTTC. It encodes CASSLKRGLAGGQSIQYF. This chain uses TRBV7-2 with TRBJ2-4; the match to TRBD2 covers 15 bases. With 2 bases clipped from V and 9 bases from J, the junction kept 11 bases outside the gene matches. CDR1 is SGHTA, CDR2 FQGNSA, per germline. This CDR3 contains 18 residues.

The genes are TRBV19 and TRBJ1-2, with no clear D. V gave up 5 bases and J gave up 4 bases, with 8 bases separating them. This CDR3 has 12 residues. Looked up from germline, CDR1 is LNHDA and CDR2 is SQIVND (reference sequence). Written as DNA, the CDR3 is TGTGCCAGTAGTGACGGGAGCTATGGCTACACCTTC. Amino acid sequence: CASSDGSYGYTF. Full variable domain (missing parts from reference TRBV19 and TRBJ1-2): DGGITQSPKYLFRKEGQNVTLSCEQNLNHDAMYWYRQDPGQGLRLIYYSQIVNDFQKGDIAEGYSVSREKKESFPLTVTSAQKNPTAFYLCASSDGSYGYTFGSGTRLTVV.

The CDR3 sequence: CASSLSIYTGTTQETQYF. The CDR3 coding sequence is TGTGCCAGCAGCTTAAGTATATATACAGGGACCACCCAAGAGACCCAGTACTTC. V usage is TRBV7-6 and J usage is TRBJ2-5; tentative D call: TRBD1 (6 bases). The germline V gene encodes CDR1 SGHVS and CDR2 FNYEAQ. V dropped 2 bases and J dropped 1 base, with 20 bases sitting between them. This CDR3 spans 18 amino acids.

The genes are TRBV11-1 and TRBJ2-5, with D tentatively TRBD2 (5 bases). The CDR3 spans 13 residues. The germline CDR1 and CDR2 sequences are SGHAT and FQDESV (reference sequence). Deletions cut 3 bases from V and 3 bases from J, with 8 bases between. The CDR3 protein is CASSFRGKETQYF. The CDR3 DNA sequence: TGTGCCAGCAGCTTCCGAGGGAAAGAGACCCAGTACTTC.

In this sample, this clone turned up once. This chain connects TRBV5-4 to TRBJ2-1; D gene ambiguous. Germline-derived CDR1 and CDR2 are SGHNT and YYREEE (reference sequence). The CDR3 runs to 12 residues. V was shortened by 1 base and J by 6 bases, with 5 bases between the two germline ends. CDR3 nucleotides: TGTGCCAGCAGCTTGTCGGGCAATGAGCAGTTCTTC. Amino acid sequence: CASSLSGNEQFF.

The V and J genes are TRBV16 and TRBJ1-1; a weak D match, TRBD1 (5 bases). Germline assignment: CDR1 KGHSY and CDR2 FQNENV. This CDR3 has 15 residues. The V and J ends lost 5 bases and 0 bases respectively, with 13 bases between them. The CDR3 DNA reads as TGTGCCAGCAGCACCAGCAGGGCAATGAACACTGAAGCTTTCTTT. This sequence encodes CASSTSRAMNTEAFF. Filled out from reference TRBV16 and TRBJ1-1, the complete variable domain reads GEEVAQTPKHLVRGEGQKAKLYCAPIKGHSYVFWYQQVLKNEFKFLISFQNENVFDETGMPKERFSAKCLPNSPCSLEIQATKLEDSAVYFCASSTSRAMNTEAFFGQGTRLTVV.

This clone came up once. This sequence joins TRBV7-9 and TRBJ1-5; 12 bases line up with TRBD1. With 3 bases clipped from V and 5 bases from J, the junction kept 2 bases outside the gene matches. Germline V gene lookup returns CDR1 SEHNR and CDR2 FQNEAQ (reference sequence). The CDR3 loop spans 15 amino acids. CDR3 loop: CASSLGQGAYQPQHF. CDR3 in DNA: TGTGCCAGCAGCTTGGGACAGGGGGCTTATCAGCCCCAGCATTTT.

CDR3 bases: TGCGCCAGCAGCAAAAACGGACAACTGAACACTGAAGCTTTCTTT. Its translation: CASSKNGQLNTEAFF. This chain uses TRBV4-3 with TRBJ1-1, with a possible D match to TRBD1 (5 bases). This CDR3 spans 15 amino acids. V was shortened by 5 bases and J by 0 bases, with 13 bases between the two germline ends. The germline V gene has CDR1 LGHNA and CDR2 YSLEER.

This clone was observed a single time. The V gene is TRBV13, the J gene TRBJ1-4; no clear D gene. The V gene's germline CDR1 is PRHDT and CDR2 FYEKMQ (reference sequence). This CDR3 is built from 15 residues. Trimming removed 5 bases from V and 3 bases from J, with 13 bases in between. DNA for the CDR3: TGTGCCAGCAGCCCGCGCTACAGCTCTAATGAAAAACTGTTTTTT. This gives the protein CASSPRYSSNEKLFF.

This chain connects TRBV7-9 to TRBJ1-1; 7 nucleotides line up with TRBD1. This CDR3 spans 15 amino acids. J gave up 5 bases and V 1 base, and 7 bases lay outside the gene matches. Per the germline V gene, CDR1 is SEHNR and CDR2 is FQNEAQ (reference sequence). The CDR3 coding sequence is TGTGCCAGCAGCTTAGATCGGACAGGACATACTGAAGCTTTCTTT. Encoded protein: CASSLDRTGHTEAFF.

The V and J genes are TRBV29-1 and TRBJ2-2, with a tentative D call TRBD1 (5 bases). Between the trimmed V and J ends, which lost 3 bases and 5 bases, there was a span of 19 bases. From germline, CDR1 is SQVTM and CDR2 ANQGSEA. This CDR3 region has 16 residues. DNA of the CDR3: TGCAGCGTTGACTTTGGAGATAACAAGGGGACCGGGGAGCTGTTTTTT. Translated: CSVDFGDNKGTGELFF.

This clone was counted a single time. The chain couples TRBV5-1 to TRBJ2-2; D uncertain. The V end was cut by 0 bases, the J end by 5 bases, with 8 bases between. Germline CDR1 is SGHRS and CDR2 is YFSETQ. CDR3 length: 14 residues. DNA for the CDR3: TGCGCCAGCAGCTTGGACCCCGGGACCGGGGAGCTGTTTTTT. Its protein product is CASSLDPGTGELFF.

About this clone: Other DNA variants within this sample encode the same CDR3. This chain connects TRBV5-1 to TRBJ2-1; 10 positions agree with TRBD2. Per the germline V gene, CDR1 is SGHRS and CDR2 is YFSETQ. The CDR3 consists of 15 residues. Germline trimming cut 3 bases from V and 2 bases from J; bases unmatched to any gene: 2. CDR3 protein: CASSSSGGAYNEQFF. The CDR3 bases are TGCGCCAGCAGCTCCAGCGGGGGGGCCTACAATGAGCAGTTCTTC.